The 2 T cell receptor beta chains presented below share a single source sample, sequenced in a study of T cell repertoires and Cas9 in healthy adults. Some clones are missing from TCRdb's copy, which holds only in-frame ones; the method was immunoSEQ multiplex PCR. The sample records over 20,000 clones, 91% being singletons. Sequencing was performed on CD4+ effector T cells (CD127+, CD25-, CD137-, CD154-) from PBMCs; culture status not recorded. These receptors all come from a human donor in good health.

The chain uses TRBV10-3 and TRBJ2-5, with TRBD1 matching 8 bases. Judging by the DNA end, TRBJ2-7 fits better; the J call may be wrong. Per germline, CDR1 ENHRY and CDR2 SYGVKD. The CDR3 spans 13 residues. CDR3 protein: CAISTGQDYEQYF. The CDR3 DNA reads TGTGCCATCAGTACGGGACAGGACTACGAGCAGTACTTC.

The chain recombines TRBV12-5 with TRBJ1-2; D uncertain. Germline V gene data show CDR1 as LGHNT and CDR2 as FRNRAP. Trimming took 3 bases from V and 5 from J, leaving 10 bases between them. The CDR3 is made up of 13 amino acids. This CDR3 reads CASGLPGSYGYTF. The CDR3 DNA reads TGTGCTAGTGGTTTACCGGGGTCATATGGCTACACCTTC.